This TCR beta chain was captured by sequencing in a study of post-analysis software for immune sequencing data. Across the whole study: There were relapsing-remitting, secondary progressive and progressive-relapsing multiple sclerosis among the disease courses included.

TCR beta cDNA libraries had unique molecular identifiers. The source material, roughly 0.9 to 11 million T cells, gave rise to about 490,000 cDNA molecules. TCRdb re-analysed the PCR reads in MiXCR, keeping a single row per CDR3 protein. The data hold about 820,000 distinct CDR3 sequences, with approximately 53% observed a single time. Comment on this clonotype: Its antigen is as yet unknown.

The germline gives CDR1 SGHRS, CDR2 YFSETQ. The CDR3 is made up of 19 amino acids. Trimming removed 4 bases from V and 0 bases from J; junction bases left unmatched: 10. Regarding the study as a whole: In patients, TRBV5-6, TRBV5-1 and TRBV20-1 belonged to four or five TRBV segments found more frequently than in controls. Batch-matched samples strongly co-clustered by F measure. For normalized Chao1 diversity, multiple sclerosis patients scored significantly lower than controls did.

The sequence derives from a girl aged 10 to 17 with multiple sclerosis. The chain uses TRBV5-1 and TRBJ2-3; 14 bases match TRBD2. The specimen sequenced was blood. CDR3 in amino acids: CASSRGLAGGVSSTDTQYF. The CDR3 region has the DNA TGCGCCAGCAGCCGTGGACTAGCGGGGGGTGTGTCTAGCACAGATACGCAGTATTTT.